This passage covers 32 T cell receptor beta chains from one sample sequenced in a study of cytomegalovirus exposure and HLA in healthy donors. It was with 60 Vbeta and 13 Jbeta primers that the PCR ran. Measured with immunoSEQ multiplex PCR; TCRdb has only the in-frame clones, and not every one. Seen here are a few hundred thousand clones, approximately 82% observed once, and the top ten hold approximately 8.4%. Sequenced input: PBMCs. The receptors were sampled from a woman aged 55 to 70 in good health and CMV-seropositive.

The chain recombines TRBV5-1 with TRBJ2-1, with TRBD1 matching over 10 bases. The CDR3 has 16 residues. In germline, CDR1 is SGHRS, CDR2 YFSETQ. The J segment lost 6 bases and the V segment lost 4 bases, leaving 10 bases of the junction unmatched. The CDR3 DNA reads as TGCGCCAGCAGCGCGAGGCCGGGACAGGGGTCCAATGAGCAGTTCTTC. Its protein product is CASSARPGQGSNEQFF.

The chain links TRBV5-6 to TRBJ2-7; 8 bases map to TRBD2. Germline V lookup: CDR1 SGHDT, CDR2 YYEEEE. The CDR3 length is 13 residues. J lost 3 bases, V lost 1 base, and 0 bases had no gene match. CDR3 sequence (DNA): TGTGCCAGCAGCTTGCGGGGGGGCTACGAGCAGTACTTC. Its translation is CASSLRGGYEQYF.

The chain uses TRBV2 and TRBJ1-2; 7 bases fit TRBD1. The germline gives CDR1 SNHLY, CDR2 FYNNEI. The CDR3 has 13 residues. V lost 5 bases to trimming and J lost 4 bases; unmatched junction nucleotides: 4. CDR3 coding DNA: TGTGCCAGCAGTTCGGACAGGCTCTATGGCTACACCTTC. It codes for CASSSDRLYGYTF.

In DNA, the CDR3 is TGTGCCAGCAGCTCCTCCTACCCCACCGGGGAGCTGTTTTTT. Residues: CASSSSYPTGELFF. This chain links TRBV7-3 with TRBJ2-2, with D hard to call. In germline, CDR1 is SGHTA, CDR2 FQGTGA. The length of the CDR3 is 14 residues. V was pared by 4 bases and J by 4 bases, with 10 bases between.

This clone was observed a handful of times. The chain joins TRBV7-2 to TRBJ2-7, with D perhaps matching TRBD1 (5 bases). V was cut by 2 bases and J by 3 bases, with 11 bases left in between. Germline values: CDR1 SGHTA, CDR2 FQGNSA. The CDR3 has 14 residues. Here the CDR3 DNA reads TGTGCCAGCAGCTTAAGGGGCAACTACTACGAGCAGTACTTC. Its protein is CASSLRGNYYEQYF.

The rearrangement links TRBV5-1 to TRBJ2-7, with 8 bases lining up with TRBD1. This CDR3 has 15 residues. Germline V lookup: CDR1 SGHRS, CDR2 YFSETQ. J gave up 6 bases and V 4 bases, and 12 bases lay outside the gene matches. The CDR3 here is CASSGGTGRVGEQYF. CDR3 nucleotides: TGCGCCAGCAGCGGAGGGACAGGCCGGGTAGGCGAGCAGTACTTC.

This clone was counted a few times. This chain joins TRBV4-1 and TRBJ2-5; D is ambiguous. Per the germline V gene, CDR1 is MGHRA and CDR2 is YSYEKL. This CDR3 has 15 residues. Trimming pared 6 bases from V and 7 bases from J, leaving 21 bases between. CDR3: CASRSGVSSSGTQYF. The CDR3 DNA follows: TGCGCCAGCAGATCAGGTGTCAGTTCCAGTGGGACCCAGTACTTC.

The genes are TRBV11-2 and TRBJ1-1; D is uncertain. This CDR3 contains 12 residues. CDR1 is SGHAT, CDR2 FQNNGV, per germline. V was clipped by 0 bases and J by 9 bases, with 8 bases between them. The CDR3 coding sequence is TGTGCCAGCAGCTTAGAAACGCGGAAAGCTTTCTTT. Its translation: CASSLETRKAFF.

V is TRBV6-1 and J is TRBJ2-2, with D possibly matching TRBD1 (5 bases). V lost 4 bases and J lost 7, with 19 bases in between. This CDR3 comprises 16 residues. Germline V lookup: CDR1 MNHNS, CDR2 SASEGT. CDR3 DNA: TGTGCCAGCAGTGTCGGCAGGGTAAACACCGGCGGGGAGCTGTTTTTT. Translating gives CASSVGRVNTGGELFF.

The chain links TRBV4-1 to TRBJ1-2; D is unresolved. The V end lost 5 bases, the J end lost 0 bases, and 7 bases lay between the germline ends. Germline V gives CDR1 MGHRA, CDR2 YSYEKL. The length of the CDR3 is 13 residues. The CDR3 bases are TGCGCCAGCAGCGAGAGGGCTAACTATGGCTACACCTTC. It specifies CASSERANYGYTF.

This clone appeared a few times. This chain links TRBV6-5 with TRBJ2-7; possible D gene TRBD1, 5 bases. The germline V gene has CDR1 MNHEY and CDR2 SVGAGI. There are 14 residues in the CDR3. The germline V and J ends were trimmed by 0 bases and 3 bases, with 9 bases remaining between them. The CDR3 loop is CASSYSSQGYEQYF. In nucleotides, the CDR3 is TGTGCCAGCAGTTACTCTAGCCAGGGCTACGAGCAGTACTTC.

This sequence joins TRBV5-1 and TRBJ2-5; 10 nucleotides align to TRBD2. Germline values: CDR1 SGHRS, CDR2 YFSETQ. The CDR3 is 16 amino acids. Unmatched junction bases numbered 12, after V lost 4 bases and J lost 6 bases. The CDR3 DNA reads TGCGCCAGCAGCGTCATCTCTAGCGGGAGTGGAAAGACCCAGTACTTC. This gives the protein CASSVISSGSGKTQYF.

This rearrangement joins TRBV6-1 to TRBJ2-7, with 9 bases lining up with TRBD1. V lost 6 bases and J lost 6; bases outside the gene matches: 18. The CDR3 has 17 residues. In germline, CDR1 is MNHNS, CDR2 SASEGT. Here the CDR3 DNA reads TGTGCCAGCAGCGAACTGAACCCCGGGACAGGGATAGGCGAGCAGTACTTC. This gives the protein CASSELNPGTGIGEQYF.

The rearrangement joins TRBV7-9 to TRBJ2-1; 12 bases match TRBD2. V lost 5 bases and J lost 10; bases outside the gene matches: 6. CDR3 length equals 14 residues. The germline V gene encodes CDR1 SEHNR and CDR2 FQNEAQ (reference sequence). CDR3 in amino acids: CASSDPLAGGEQFF. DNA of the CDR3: TGTGCCAGCAGCGACCCGCTAGCGGGAGGGGAGCAGTTCTTC.

CDR3 nucleotide sequence: TGCGCCAGCAGTGAGTCGGGCAGAGAATACGAGCAGTACTTC. This gives the protein CASSESGREYEQYF. The gene calls are TRBV10-1 and TRBJ2-7; D is unclear. Per the germline V gene, CDR1 is WNHNN and CDR2 is SYGVQD (reference sequence). V was clipped by 0 bases and J by 4 bases, with 10 bases between them. This CDR3 comprises 14 residues.

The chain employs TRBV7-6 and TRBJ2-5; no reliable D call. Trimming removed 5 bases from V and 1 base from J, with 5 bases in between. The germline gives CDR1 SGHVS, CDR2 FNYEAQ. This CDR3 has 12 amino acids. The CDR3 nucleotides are TGTGCCAGCAGCCTCCTCCAAGAGACCCAGTACTTC. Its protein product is CASSLLQETQYF.

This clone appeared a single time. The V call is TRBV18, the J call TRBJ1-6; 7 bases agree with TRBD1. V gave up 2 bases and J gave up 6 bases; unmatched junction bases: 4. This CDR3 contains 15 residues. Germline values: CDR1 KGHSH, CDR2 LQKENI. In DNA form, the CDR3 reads TGTGCCAGCTCACCAACGGGACAGATTAATTCACCCCTCCACTTT. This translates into CASSPTGQINSPLHF. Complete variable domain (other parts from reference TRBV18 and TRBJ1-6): NAGVMQNPRHLVRRRGQEARLRCSPMKGHSHVYWYRQLPEEGLKFMVYLQKENIIDESGMPKERFSAEFPKEGPSILRIQQVVRGDSAAYFCASSPTGQINSPLHFGNGTRLTVT.

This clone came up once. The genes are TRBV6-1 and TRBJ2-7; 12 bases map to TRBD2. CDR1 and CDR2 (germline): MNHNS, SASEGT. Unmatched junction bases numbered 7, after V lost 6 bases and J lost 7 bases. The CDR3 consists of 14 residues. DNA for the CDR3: TGTGCCAGCAGGAGACTAGCGGGAGAGAATGAGCAGTACTTC. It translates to CASRRLAGENEQYF.

The CDR3, as DNA: TGTGCCAGCTCGCCGGGGGGGACTAGCGGGACGTACGAGCAGTACTTC. As protein: CASSPGGTSGTYEQYF. V and J are TRBV18 and TRBJ2-7; 13 positions agree with TRBD2. With 6 bases clipped from V and 4 bases from J, the junction kept 9 bases outside the gene matches. Germline CDR1 and CDR2: KGHSH and LQKENI. The CDR3 runs to 16 residues.

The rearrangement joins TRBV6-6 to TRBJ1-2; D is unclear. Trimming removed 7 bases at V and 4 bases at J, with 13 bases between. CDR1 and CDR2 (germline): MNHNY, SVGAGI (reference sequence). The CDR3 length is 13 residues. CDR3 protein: CASTLGLTYGYTF. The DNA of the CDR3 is TGTGCCAGCACTCTCGGACTGACCTATGGCTACACCTTC.

CDR3 DNA sequence: TGTGCCAGCTCACCACCGTCCGGTGCGCTCCAGGGCACAGATACGCAGTATTTT. This gives the protein CASSPPSGALQGTDTQYF. The J gene is TRBJ2-3, the V gene TRBV18; no definite D call. With 0 bases removed from V and 1 base from J, the gap between germline ends came to 17 bases. Germline CDR1 and CDR2: KGHSH and LQKENI. The CDR3 has 18 amino acids.

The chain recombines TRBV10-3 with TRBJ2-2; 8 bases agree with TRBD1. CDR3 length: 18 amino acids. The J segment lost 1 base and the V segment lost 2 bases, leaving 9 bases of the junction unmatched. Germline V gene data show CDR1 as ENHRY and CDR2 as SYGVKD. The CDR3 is CAISEGLDRGWNTGELFF. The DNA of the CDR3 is TGTGCCATCAGTGAGGGACTTGACAGGGGATGGAACACCGGGGAGCTGTTTTTT.

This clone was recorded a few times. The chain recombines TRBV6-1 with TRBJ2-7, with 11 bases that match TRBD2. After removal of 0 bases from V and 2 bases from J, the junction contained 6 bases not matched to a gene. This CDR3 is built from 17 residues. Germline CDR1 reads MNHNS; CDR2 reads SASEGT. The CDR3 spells CASSEASGRANPYEQYF. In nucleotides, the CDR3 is TGTGCCAGCAGTGAAGCTAGCGGGAGGGCGAATCCCTACGAGCAGTACTTC.

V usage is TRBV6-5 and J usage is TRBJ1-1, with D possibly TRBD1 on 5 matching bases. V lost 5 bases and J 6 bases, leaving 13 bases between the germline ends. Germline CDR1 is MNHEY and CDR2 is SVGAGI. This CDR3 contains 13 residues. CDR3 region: CASSQSRGSEAFF. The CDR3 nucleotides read TGTGCCAGCAGTCAAAGTAGGGGATCTGAAGCTTTCTTT.

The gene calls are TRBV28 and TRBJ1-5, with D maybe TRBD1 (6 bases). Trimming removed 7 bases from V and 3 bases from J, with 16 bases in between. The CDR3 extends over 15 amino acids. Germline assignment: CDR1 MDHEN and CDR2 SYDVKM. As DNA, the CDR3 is TGTGCCAGCAAAGGTACTTGGGGGCTCAATCAGCCCCAGCATTTT. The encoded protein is CASKGTWGLNQPQHF.

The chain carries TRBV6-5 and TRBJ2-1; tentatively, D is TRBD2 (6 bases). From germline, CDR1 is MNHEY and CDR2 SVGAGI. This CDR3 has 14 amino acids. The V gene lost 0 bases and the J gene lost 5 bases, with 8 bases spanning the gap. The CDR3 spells CASSYSRDHNEQFF. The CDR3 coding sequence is TGTGCCAGCAGTTACTCGCGGGACCACAATGAGCAGTTCTTC.

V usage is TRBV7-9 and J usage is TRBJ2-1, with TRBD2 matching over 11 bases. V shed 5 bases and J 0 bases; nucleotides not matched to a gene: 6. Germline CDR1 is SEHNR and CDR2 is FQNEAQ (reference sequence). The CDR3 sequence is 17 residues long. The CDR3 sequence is CASSPRTSGSSYNEQFF. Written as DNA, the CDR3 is TGTGCCAGCAGCCCTCGAACTAGCGGGAGCTCCTACAATGAGCAGTTCTTC.

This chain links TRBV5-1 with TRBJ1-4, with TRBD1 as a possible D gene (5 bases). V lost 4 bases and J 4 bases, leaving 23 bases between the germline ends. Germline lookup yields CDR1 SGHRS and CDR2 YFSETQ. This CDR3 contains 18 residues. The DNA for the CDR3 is TGCGCCAGCAGCCCCCGGACAACGGCGAAAGGGCATAATGAAAAACTGTTTTTT. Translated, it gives CASSPRTTAKGHNEKLFF.

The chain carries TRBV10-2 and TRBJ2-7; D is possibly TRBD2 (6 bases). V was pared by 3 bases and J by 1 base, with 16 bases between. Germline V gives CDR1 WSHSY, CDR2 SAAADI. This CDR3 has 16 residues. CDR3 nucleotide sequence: TGCGCCAGCAGTGATAGAAAGCGGGCGCCTTCCTACGAGCAGTACTTC. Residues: CASSDRKRAPSYEQYF.

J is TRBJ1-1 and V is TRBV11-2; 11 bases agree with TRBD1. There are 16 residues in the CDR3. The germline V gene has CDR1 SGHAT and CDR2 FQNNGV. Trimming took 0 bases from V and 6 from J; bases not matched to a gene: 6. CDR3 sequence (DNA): TGTGCCAGCAGCTTAGAACGTTGGACAGGGGGCTCTGAAGCTTTCTTT. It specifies CASSLERWTGGSEAFF.

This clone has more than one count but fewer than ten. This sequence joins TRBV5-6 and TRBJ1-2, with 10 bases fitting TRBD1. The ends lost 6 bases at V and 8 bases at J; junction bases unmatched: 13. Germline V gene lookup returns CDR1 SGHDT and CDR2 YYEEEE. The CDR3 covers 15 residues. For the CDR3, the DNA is TGTGCCAGCACCCCGAGGGGCAGGGACAGGGGAGGCTACACCTTC. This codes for CASTPRGRDRGGYTF.

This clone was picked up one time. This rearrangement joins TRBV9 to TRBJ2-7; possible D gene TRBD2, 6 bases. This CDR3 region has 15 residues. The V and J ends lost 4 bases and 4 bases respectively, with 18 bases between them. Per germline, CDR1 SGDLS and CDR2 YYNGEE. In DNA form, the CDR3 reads TGTGCCAGCAGCCCCGGGTCTAGCGAGGGTTACGAGCAGTACTTC. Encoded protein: CASSPGSSEGYEQYF. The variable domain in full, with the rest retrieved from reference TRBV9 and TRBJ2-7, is DSGVTQTPKHLITATGQRVTLRCSPRSGDLSVYWYQQSLDQGLQFLIQYYNGEERAKGNILERFSAQQFPDLHSELNLSSLELGDSALYFCASSPGSSEGYEQYFGPGTRLTVT.